This T cell receptor beta chain was captured in a study of blood T cell repertoires in COVID-19. For the study at large: Samples came from the United States, Italy and Spain, spanning acute and convalescent COVID-19. PBMCs, B-cell-depleted T cells, or T cells were the source of the cDNA or gDNA that made up the material.

CDR3 length equals 17 residues. V was shortened by 0 bases and J by 5 bases, with 17 bases between the two germline ends. CDR1 is MNHEY, CDR2 SVGEGT, per germline. As handled by the study authors: Researchers report that nucleated cell counts were estimated from reference gene primer amplification. TCRdb keeps only in-frame clones here, not all; method: immunoSEQ multiplex PCR. V, J and clone size reflect that table, while D and trimming were determined from the DNA. Altogether approximately 89,000 clones are present, about 84% being singletons, with the ten largest covering about 14%. The clonotype comes from a woman aged 70 to 79 with acute or convalescent COVID-19. The V and J genes are TRBV6-2 or TRBV6-3 and TRBJ2-1; weak D call: TRBD2 (6 bases). The material sequenced was peripheral blood. In DNA form, the CDR3 reads TGTGCCAGCAGTTACTCTCGGGACTCCTGGGGCCACAATGAGCAGTTCTTC. Translated, it gives CASSYSRDSWGHNEQFF.